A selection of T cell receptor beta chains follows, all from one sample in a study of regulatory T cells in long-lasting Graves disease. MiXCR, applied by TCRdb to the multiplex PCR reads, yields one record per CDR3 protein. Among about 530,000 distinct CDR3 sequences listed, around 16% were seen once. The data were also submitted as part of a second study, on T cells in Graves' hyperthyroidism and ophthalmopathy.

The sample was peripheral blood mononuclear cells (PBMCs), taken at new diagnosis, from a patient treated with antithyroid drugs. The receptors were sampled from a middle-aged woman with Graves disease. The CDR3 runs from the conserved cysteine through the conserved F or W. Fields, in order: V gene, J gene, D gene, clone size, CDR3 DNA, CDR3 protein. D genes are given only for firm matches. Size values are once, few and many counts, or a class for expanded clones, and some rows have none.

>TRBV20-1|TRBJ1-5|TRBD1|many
TGCAGTGCTAGGTTCGACAGGGGCAATCAGCCCCAGCATTTT
CSARFDRGNQPQHF
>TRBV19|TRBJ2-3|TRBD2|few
TGTGCCAGTAGCCCGGGCACTAGCGGACTTGGCACAGATACGCAGTATTTT
CASSPGTSGLGTDTQYF
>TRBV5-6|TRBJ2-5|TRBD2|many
TGTGCCAGCAGCTTGAGGCGGGGGGGAGGAGAGACCCAGTACTTC
CASSLRRGGGETQYF
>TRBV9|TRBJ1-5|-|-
TGTGCCAGCAGCGTGGATTGGTTTCAGCCCCAGCATTTT
CASSVDWFQPQHF
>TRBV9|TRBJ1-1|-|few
TGTGCCAGCAGCCCGGATCAGCTCAACACTGAAGCTTTCTTT
CASSPDQLNTEAFF
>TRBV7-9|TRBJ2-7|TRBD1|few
TGTGCCAGCAGCTTCCCCGGGACAGGGGGCGAACGCCGCTACGAGCAGTACTTC
CASSFPGTGGERRYEQYF
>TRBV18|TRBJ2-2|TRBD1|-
TGTGCCAGCTCACCGGGACAGGGATATTCCGGGGAGCTGTTTTTT
CASSPGQGYSGELFF
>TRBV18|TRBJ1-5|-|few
TGTGCCAGCTCACCCACAAGACAGCAGCCCCAGCATTTT
CASSPTRQQPQHF
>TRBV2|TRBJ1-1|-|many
TGTGCCAGCAGGCTAATGGAGGGAGGAGGCACTGAAGCTTTCTTT
CASRLMEGGGTEAFF
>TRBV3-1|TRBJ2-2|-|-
TGTGCCAGCAGCCAAGCACAAGGCGCTACCGGGGAGCTGTTTTTT
CASSQAQGATGELFF
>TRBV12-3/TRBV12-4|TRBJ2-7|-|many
TGTGCCAGCAGCCGCCAAGGGTGGCTCGAGCAGTACTTC
CASSRQGWLEQYF
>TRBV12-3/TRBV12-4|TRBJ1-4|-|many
TGTGCCAGCAGTCCCCTTAGGACGAGCCTTACTAATGAAAAACTGTTTTTT
CASSPLRTSLTNEKLFF
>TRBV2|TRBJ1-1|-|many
TGTGCCAGCATTAGGACAGAGAACACTGAAGCTTTCTTT
CASIRTENTEAFF
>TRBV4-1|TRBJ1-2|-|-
TGCGCCAGCAGCCAACCCCGAGACTATGGCTACACCTTC
CASSQPRDYGYTF
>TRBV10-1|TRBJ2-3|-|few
TGCGCCACAGTTCGGGGTGCAGATACGCAGTATTTT
CATVRGADTQYF
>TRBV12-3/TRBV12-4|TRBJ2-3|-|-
TGTGCCAGCAGGGGGGGGACAGATACGCAGTGTTTT
CASRGGTDTQCF
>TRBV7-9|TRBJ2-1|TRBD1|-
TGTGCCAGCAGCCCACAGGGGGGAAGTAGTGATGAGCAGTTCTTC
CASSPQGGSSDEQFF
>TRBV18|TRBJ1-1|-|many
TGTGCCAGCTCACCACTTCAGGGCAGATCGAACACTGAAGCTTTCTTT
CASSPLQGRSNTEAFF
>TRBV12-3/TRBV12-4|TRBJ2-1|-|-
TGTGCCAGCAGTTTTAGTGTCCCCGGGGAGCAGTTCTTC
CASSFSVPGEQFF
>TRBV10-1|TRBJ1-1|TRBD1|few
TGCGCCAGCAGCCCTTCGACAGGGTTCACTGAAGCTTTCTTT
CASSPSTGFTEAFF
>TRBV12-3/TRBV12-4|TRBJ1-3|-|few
TGTGCCAGCAGCCCTTTTCTCTCTGGAAACACCATATATTTT
CASSPFLSGNTIYF
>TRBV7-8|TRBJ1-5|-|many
TGTGCCAGCAGCTTAGCCATGGCCCGTGGCAATCAGCCCCAGCATTTT
CASSLAMARGNQPQHF
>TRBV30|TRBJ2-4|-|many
TGTGCCTGGAGTCAGTCGCTAGCGAGTGACATTCAGTACTTC
CAWSQSLASDIQYF
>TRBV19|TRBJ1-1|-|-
TGTGCCAGTAGTATTGTCGGCAGCACTTTCGCTTTCTTT
CASSIVGSTFAFF
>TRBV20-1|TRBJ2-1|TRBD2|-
TGCAGTGCTAGAGGTTGGACTAGCGGGGGGATATACAATGAGCAGTTCTTC
CSARGWTSGGIYNEQFF
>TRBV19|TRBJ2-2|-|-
TGTGCCAGTCGGAAGGAAAGGGACACCGGGGAGCTGTTTTTT
CASRKERDTGELFF
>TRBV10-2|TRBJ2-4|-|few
TGCGCCAGCAGTGAATTGGCCGACATTCAGTACTTC
CASSELADIQYF
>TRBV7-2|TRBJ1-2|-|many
TGTGCCAGCAGCTTTACAGGAGGAAACTATGGCTACACCTTC
CASSFTGGNYGYTF
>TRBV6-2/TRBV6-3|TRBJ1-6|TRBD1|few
TGTGCCAGCAGTTACTCGGAATCAGGGGGCGGGAAAATTAATTCACCCCTCCACTTT
CASSYSESGGGKINSPLHF
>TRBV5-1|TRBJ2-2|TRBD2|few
TGCGCCAGCACTTCGGCGGGGGGGAACACCGGGGAGCTGTTTTTT
CASTSAGGNTGELFF
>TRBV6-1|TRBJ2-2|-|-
TGTGCCAGCAGGCTACAGGGTCCCGGGGAGCTGTTTTTT
CASRLQGPGELFF
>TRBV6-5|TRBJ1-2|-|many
TGTGCCAGCAGTTCTGGGGCGTTTAGGGGCTACACCTTC
CASSSGAFRGYTF
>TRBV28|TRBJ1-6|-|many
TGTGCCAGCGGGCTGTGGGGCAGGGAAAGTTCACCCCTCCACTTT
CASGLWGRESSPLHF
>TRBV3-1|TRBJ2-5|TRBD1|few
TGTGCCAGCAGCCCCTGGACAGGGCCCTCGGAGACCCAGTACTTC
CASSPWTGPSETQYF
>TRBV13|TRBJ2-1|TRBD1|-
TGTGCCAGCAGCGCAACGGACAGGGACAAGAATGAGCAGTTCTTC
CASSATDRDKNEQFF
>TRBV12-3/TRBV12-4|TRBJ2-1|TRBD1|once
TGTGCCAGCAGTTTTGGGGGACAGGGAAACCTCAATGAGCAGTTCTTC
CASSFGGQGNLNEQFF